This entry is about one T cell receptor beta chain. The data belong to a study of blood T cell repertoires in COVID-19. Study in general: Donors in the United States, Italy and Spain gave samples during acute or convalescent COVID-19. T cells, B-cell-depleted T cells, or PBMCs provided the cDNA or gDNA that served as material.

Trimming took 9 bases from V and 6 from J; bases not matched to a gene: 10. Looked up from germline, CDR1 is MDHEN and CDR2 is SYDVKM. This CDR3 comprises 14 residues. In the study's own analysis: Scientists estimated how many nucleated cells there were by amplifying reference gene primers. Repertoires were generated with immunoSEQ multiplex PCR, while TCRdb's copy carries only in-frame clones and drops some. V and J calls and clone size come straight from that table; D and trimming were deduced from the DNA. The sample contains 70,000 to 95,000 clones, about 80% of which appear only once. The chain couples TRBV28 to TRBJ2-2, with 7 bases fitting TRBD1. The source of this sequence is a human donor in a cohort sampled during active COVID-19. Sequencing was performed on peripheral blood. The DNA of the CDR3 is TGTGCCAGTGGGGGACAGATGACCGCCGGGGAGCTGTTTTTT. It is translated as CASGGQMTAGELFF.